The rows below give T cell receptor beta chains drawn from one sample of a study of cytomegalovirus exposure and HLA in healthy donors. Assay: immunoSEQ multiplex PCR; the TCRdb copy retains only in-frame clones and omits some. This specimen shows under 130,000 clones; the ten leading clones hold about 0.58%. The material sequenced was PBMCs. These receptors originate from a man aged 45-60 years in good health and CMV-seronegative. The CDR3 runs from the conserved cysteine through the conserved F or W. A D gene is named only where the DNA matches it firmly.

TRBV2	TRBJ2-7	NA	TGTGCCAGCAGTGGCTCGGAGCGGGTGATCGAGCAGTACTTC	CASSGSERVIEQYF
TRBV29-1	TRBJ1-1	NA	TGCAGCGTTGAATCCCCGGGGGGGCACGGGTTCTTT	CSVESPGGHGFF
TRBV13	TRBJ2-7	NA	TGTGCCAGCAGCTTACGGGACAACTCCTACGAGCAGTACTTC	CASSLRDNSYEQYF
TRBV6-5	TRBJ2-7	NA	TGTGCCAGCAGAACCTCCAGGGGTTCGGCCTACGAGCAGTACTTC	CASRTSRGSAYEQYF
TRBV18	TRBJ2-7	TRBD2	TGTGCCAGCTCACCCTCTAGCGGGGACTACGAGCAGTACTTC	CASSPSSGDYEQYF
TRBV25-1	TRBJ1-2	TRBD1	TGTGCCAGCAGCCTGACAGGGGGCGAATATGGCTACACCTTC	CASSLTGGEYGYTF
TRBV4-2	TRBJ2-3	TRBD2	TGTGCCAGCAGCCAAGTAGGTATTCGGGCTAGCGGGACCTCAGATACGCAGTATTTT	CASSQVGIRASGTSDTQYF
TRBV12-5	TRBJ2-5	NA	TGTGCTAGTGGTTTTAGTGGTGCGGAGACCCAGTACTTC	CASGFSGAETQYF
TRBV30	TRBJ2-2	NA	TGTGCCTGCCAAAACTCTCGTCGGGGGATCGGGGAGCTGTTTTTT	CACQNSRRGIGELFF
TRBV5-1	TRBJ2-5	NA	TGCGCCAGCAGCCATCCGGGACAAAAAGAGACCCAGTACTTC	CASSHPGQKETQYF